This TCR beta chain was sequenced during a study of T cell responses to AZD1222 COVID-19 vaccine. Study results and caveats: Unmutated variant regions are reportedly the target of nearly half of TCRs that are spike-specific.

This table comes from immunoSEQ multiplex PCR, and its TCRdb copy is limited to in-frame clones, with some not included. The sample includes tens of thousands of clones, roughly 88% seen only once; the top ten take roughly 10%. A single count supports this clone. The antigen remains undetermined. The V and J ends lost 4 bases and 8 bases, in that order; junction bases with no gene match: 4. The CDR3 runs to 11 residues. CDR1 is SQVTM and CDR2 is ANQGSEA in the germline V gene. The specimen was peripheral blood, collected 28 days after the second dose of the MenACWY control vaccine. J is TRBJ1-2 and V is TRBV29-1; 7 bases agree with TRBD1. The clonotype originates from an adult who received the MenACWY meningococcal vaccine as a control. The CDR3 loop is CSVGGGEGYTF. In DNA form, the CDR3 reads TGCAGCGTTGGAGGGGGCGAAGGCTACACCTTC.